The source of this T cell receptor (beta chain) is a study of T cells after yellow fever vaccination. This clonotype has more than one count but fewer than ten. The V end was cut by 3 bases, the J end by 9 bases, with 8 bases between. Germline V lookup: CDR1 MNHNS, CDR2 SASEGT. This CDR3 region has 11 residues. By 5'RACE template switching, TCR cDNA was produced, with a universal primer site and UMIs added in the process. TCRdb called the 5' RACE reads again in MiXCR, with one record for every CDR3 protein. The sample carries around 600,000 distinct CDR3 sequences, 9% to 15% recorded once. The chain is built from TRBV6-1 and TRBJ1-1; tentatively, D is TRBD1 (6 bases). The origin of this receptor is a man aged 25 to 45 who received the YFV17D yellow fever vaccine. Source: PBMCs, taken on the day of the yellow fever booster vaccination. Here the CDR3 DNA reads TGTGCCAGCAGTGACGGGGGCAAAGCTTTCTTT. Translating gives CASSDGGKAFF.